Listed below are T cell receptor beta chains from one sample, sequenced in a study of STAT3 mutations in large granular lymphocyte leukemia. Measured with immunoSEQ multiplex PCR; TCRdb has only the in-frame clones, and not every one. This table has about 19,000 clones, around 92% appearing once. Sequencing was performed on peripheral blood mononuclear cells. The receptors stem from a man in his 60s with T-cell large granular lymphocyte leukemia. Some clones in this sample may be carry-over from other donors' samples. The CDR3 runs from the conserved cysteine through the conserved F or W. D genes are given only for firm matches. Size tells how often a clone was seen (once, few, many) or the class of an expanded clone, and some rows leave it out.

V: TRBV6-5
J: TRBJ2-2
D: .
size: .
DNA: TGTGCCAGCAGCCCCCTGACGGTAGACGGGGAGCTGTTTTTT
CDR3: CASSPLTVDGELFF

V: TRBV28
J: TRBJ1-2
D: .
size: .
DNA: TGTGCCAGCACCTCGTCCCTCGGGGGCCCCTATGGCTACACCTTC
CDR3: CASTSSLGGPYGYTF

V: TRBV29-1
J: TRBJ2-3
D: .
size: .
DNA: TGCAGCGTTGAAGTCGGGCTAGCTGCAGATACGCAGTATTTT
CDR3: CSVEVGLAADTQYF

V: TRBV5-1
J: TRBJ1-2
D: .
size: few
DNA: TGCGCCAGCAGCTTGACAGGGACGGTATCTAACTATGGCTACACCTTC
CDR3: CASSLTGTVSNYGYTF

V: TRBV6-1
J: TRBJ1-3
D: .
size: .
DNA: TGTGCCAGCAGTGGACAGGTTGACCATTACTCTGGAAACACCATATATTTT
CDR3: CASSGQVDHYSGNTIYF

V: TRBV12-5
J: TRBJ2-7
D: TRBD1
size: few
DNA: TGTGCTAGTGGTTTGACTCCGACAGGGTATAATATTAGATTCACCTACGAGCAGTACTTC
CDR3: CASGLTPTGYNIRFTYEQYF

V: TRBV5-8
J: TRBJ1-6
D: .
size: .
DNA: TGTGCCAGCAGCTTGGAACGGACCGGTTCACCCCTCCACTTT
CDR3: CASSLERTGSPLHF

V: TRBV29-1
J: TRBJ1-1
D: .
size: .
DNA: TGCAGCGGAAATCTTGGGGGGACTGAAGCTTTCTTT
CDR3: CSGNLGGTEAFF

V: TRBV7-9
J: TRBJ2-5
D: TRBD2
size: .
DNA: TGTGCCAGCAGCTTAGCGCGACGACTAGCGGAGACCCAGTACTTC
CDR3: CASSLARRLAETQYF

V: TRBV19
J: TRBJ2-5
D: .
size: .
DNA: TGTGCCAGTAGTATAGTTGGGGGGCCGGGGGAGACCCAGTACTTC
CDR3: CASSIVGGPGETQYF

V: TRBV7-9
J: TRBJ2-3
D: .
size: .
DNA: TGTGCCAGCAGCACTAGCCAAACAGATACGCAGTATTTT
CDR3: CASSTSQTDTQYF

V: TRBV6-6
J: TRBJ1-1
D: TRBD1
size: .
DNA: TGTGCCAGCAGCGGACAGGGGATGAACACTGAAGCTTTCTTT
CDR3: CASSGQGMNTEAFF

V: TRBV30
J: TRBJ1-1
D: TRBD1
size: .
DNA: TGTGCCTGGAGCCAGGGGGTCCAGAACACTGAAGCTTTCTTT
CDR3: CAWSQGVQNTEAFF

V: TRBV18
J: TRBJ1-6
D: TRBD1
size: .
DNA: TGTGCCAGCTCACCACCCCGTACGGGACAGGGCAATTCACCCCTCCACTTT
CDR3: CASSPPRTGQGNSPLHF

V: TRBV10-3
J: TRBJ1-3
D: TRBD1
size: .
DNA: TGTGCCATCAGCGTGGACAGGACCTCTGGAAACACCATATATTTT
CDR3: CAISVDRTSGNTIYF

V: TRBV28
J: TRBJ1-2
D: .
size: .
DNA: TGTGCCAGCGGACCTCCACAGGGCTTCTATGGCTACACCTTC
CDR3: CASGPPQGFYGYTF

V: TRBV29-1
J: TRBJ1-1
D: .
size: .
DNA: TGCAGCGTTGACCGGGACGGCATGAACACTGAAGCTTTCTTT
CDR3: CSVDRDGMNTEAFF

V: TRBV13
J: TRBJ2-3
D: .
size: .
DNA: TGTGCCAGCAGCCCTCGGACTCCCCCCCGTACGCAGTATTTT
CDR3: CASSPRTPPRTQYF

V: TRBV10-3
J: TRBJ2-3
D: .
size: .
DNA: TGTGCCATCGGAGAAGCTAGCACAGATACGCAGTATTTT
CDR3: CAIGEASTDTQYF

V: TRBV30
J: TRBJ1-4
D: TRBD1
size: .
DNA: TGTGCCTGGAGTTCAGGGGGGGGTGAAAAACTGTTTTTT
CDR3: CAWSSGGGEKLFF

V: TRBV4-3
J: TRBJ2-3
D: .
size: .
DNA: TGCGCCAGCAGCCAAGATCCGGGTACGCAGTATTTT
CDR3: CASSQDPGTQYF

V: TRBV25-1
J: TRBJ2-1
D: .
size: .
DNA: TGTGCCAGCAGTGGGTGGACAGGGGCGGGAGGTGGAGATGAGCAGTTCTTC
CDR3: CASSGWTGAGGGDEQFF

V: TRBV13
J: TRBJ2-2
D: .
size: once
DNA: TGTGCCAGTAATTTGGGGGAGATCGACACCGGGGAGCTGTTTTTT
CDR3: CASNLGEIDTGELFF

V: TRBV4-3
J: TRBJ2-3
D: TRBD2
size: once
DNA: TGCGCCAGCAGCCTCGGGACTAGCGATGAGGCAGATACGCAGTATTTT
CDR3: CASSLGTSDEADTQYF

V: TRBV5-1
J: TRBJ2-2
D: TRBD2
size: .
DNA: TGCGCCAGCAGCCCCGGGACTAGCGGTTACCTTACGGAGAACACCGGGGAGCTGTTTTTT
CDR3: CASSPGTSGYLTENTGELFF

V: TRBV6-1
J: TRBJ2-7
D: TRBD2
size: .
DNA: TGTGCCAGCAGTGCGGCTAGCGGGGGTTTATCCTACGAGCAGTACTTC
CDR3: CASSAASGGLSYEQYF

V: TRBV5-1
J: TRBJ2-2
D: TRBD2
size: .
DNA: TGCGCCAGCAGCGTCGGGACTAGCGGGAGAATCCTCGGGGAGCTGTTTTTT
CDR3: CASSVGTSGRILGELFF